This entry concerns a single T cell receptor (beta chain). In germline, CDR1 is MGHRA, CDR2 YSYEKL. V lost 0 bases to trimming and J lost 8 bases, with 17 bases between them. The CDR3 is made up of 16 amino acids. This sample was taken from a study of blood T cell repertoires in COVID-19. Study at large: Samples came from the United States, Italy and Spain, spanning acute and convalescent COVID-19. PBMCs, B-cell-depleted T cells, or T cells provided the cDNA or gDNA that made up the material.

Original analysis: Counts of nucleated cells, estimated from reference gene primer amplification, were obtained. Produced via immunoSEQ multiplex PCR; TCRdb's table is partial and in-frame only. The DNA was the basis for D and trimming; V, J and clone size are from that table. The sample shows approximately 37,000 clones, around 87% of them seen only once. The genes are TRBV4-1 and TRBJ2-4; a weak D match, TRBD1 (5 bases). What was sequenced was peripheral blood. The sequence derives from a man of 80 years or more with active COVID-19. This CDR3 is CASSQDRSQGLDIQYF. Here the CDR3 DNA reads TGCGCCAGCAGCCAAGACCGCTCTCAGGGTTTGGACATTCAGTACTTC.